Presented here are 2 T cell receptor beta chains from one specimen sequenced in a study of T-cell reconstitution after alpha-beta-depleted transplantation in children. Unique molecular identifiers were incorporated into the prepared TCRbeta library. TCRdb independently ran MiXCR on the PCR reads; one entry per CDR3 protein. The repertoire holds 350,000 to 500,000 distinct CDR3 sequences, with about 45% as singletons. This sample comprised PBMCs, obtained before TCRalphabeta/CD19-depleted stem cell transplant. Receptors were obtained from a girl aged 2 to 9 with aplastic anemia, due to receive a stem cell transplant.

This clonotype was seen more than once but under ten times. The chain carries TRBV5-1 and TRBJ1-2; tentatively, D is TRBD1 (5 bases). Germline CDR1 is SGHRS and CDR2 is YFSETQ. The CDR3 covers 17 residues. Trimming took 0 bases from V and 5 from J, leaving 20 bases between them. The CDR3 protein is CASSLEEAGRGGYGYTF. In DNA form, the CDR3 reads TGCGCCAGCAGCTTGGAAGAGGCGGGACGGGGGGGATATGGCTACACCTTC.

In this sample, this clonotype turned up many times. In DNA form, the CDR3 reads TGCGCCAGCAGCTTTGGGACTAGCGGGAGGCAAAATGAGCAGTTCTTC. This sequence encodes CASSFGTSGRQNEQFF. The V and J genes are TRBV5-1 and TRBJ2-1; TRBD2 agrees at 15 bases. The CDR3 extends over 16 amino acids. V was pared by 2 bases and J by 7 bases, with 4 bases of the junction left unmatched. Germline V gene sequence: CDR1 SGHRS, CDR2 YFSETQ. Together with reference TRBV5-1 and TRBJ2-1, the CDR3 gives the full variable domain: KAGVTQTPRYLIKTRGQQVTLSCSPISGHRSVSWYQQTPGQGLQFLFEYFSETQRNKGNFPGRFSGRQFSNSRSEMNVSTLELGDSALYLCASSFGTSGRQNEQFFGPGTRLTVL.